A single sample gave rise to the 7 T cell receptor beta chains below, sequenced in a study of control samples from healthy donors and cancer patients. Measured with immunoSEQ multiplex PCR; TCRdb has only the in-frame clones, and not every one. The sample has 75,000 to 100,000 clones; roughly four fifths are singletons. Sequenced material: blood. These receptor sequences come from a man in his 60s in good health.

The chain recombines TRBV19 with TRBJ2-5; the D gene could be TRBD1 or TRBD2 (5 bases each). V was trimmed by 7 bases and J by 4 bases, leaving 16 bases between them. Germline V gene sequence: CDR1 LNHDA, CDR2 SQIVND (reference sequence). This CDR3 spans 14 amino acids. The CDR3 loop reads CASNLWGTGETQYF. In DNA form, the CDR3 reads TGTGCCAGTAATCTCTGGGGGACCGGAGAGACCCAGTACTTC. The full variable domain, its missing parts supplied by reference TRBV19 and TRBJ2-5, is DGGITQSPKYLFRKEGQNVTLSCEQNLNHDAMYWYRQDPGQGLRLIYYSQIVNDFQKGDIAEGYSVSREKKESFPLTVTSAQKNPTAFYLCASNLWGTGETQYFGPGTRLLVL.

This chain uses TRBV5-1 with TRBJ2-2, with 7 bases aligning to TRBD2. Germline lookup yields CDR1 SGHRS and CDR2 YFSETQ. The CDR3 runs to 14 residues. V shed 5 bases and J 4 bases; nucleotides not matched to a gene: 5. The CDR3 region has the DNA TGCGCCAGCAGGTCAGCGGGGTTCACCGGGGAGCTGTTTTTT. Amino acid sequence: CASRSAGFTGELFF.

The V call is TRBV12-3 or TRBV12-4, the J call TRBJ2-2, with D possibly being TRBD2 (5 bases). The length of the CDR3 is 12 residues. The V and J ends lost 3 bases and 7 bases respectively, with 6 bases between them. The CDR3 region is CASSFAGGELFF. CDR3 bases: TGTGCCAGCAGTTTCGCGGGCGGGGAGCTGTTTTTT.

J is TRBJ1-4 and V is TRBV24-1; no definite D call. The CDR3 runs to 16 residues. Trimming pared 5 bases from V and 4 bases from J, leaving 16 bases between. Germline V gene data show CDR1 as KGHDR and CDR2 as SFDVKD. Here the CDR3 reads CATSGLTTYSNEKLFF. CDR3 in DNA: TGTGCCACCAGTGGATTGACAACCTATAGTAATGAAAAACTGTTTTTT.

V and J are TRBV28 and TRBJ1-1, with D uncertain. Germline CDR1 reads MDHEN; CDR2 reads SYDVKM. The CDR3 covers 16 residues. V was clipped by 6 bases and J by 0 bases, with 17 bases between them. The CDR3 DNA reads TGTGCCAGCAGCTTCGGGCTCCGGGCACTGAACACTGAAGCTTTCTTT. Translated, it gives CASSFGLRALNTEAFF. The variable domain in full, with the rest retrieved from reference TRBV28 and TRBJ1-1, is DVKVTQSSRYLVKRTGEKVFLECVQDMDHENMFWYRQDPGLGLRLIYFSYDVKMKEKGDIPEGYSVSREKKERFSLILESASTNQTSMYLCASSFGLRALNTEAFFGQGTRLTVV.

The chain has TRBV4-1 and TRBJ1-1; 8 positions agree with TRBD1. V trimming: 8 bases; J trimming: 1 base; junction bases outside the gene matches: 0. The CDR3 length is 12 residues. The V gene's germline CDR1 is MGHRA and CDR2 YSYEKL. The CDR3 DNA follows: TGCGCCAGCGGACAGGGGAACACTGAAGCTTTCTTT. It yields the protein CASGQGNTEAFF.

The chain links TRBV5-5 to TRBJ2-5; no firm D call. V dropped 4 bases and J dropped 0 bases, with 10 bases sitting between them. CDR3 length: 14 residues. The germline CDR1 and CDR2 sequences are SGHKS and YYEKEE (reference sequence). CDR3 sequence reads: CASSPRTDQETQYF. Written as DNA, the CDR3 is TGTGCCAGCAGCCCTAGGACGGACCAAGAGACCCAGTACTTC.